This entry lists 8 T cell receptor beta chains sequenced from one sample in a study of T-cell reconstitution after alpha-beta-depleted transplantation in children. This sample's TCRbeta library carried unique molecular identifier barcodes. TCRdb recomputed calls from the PCR reads with MiXCR, one row per CDR3 protein. Among some 300,000 distinct CDR3 sequences listed, over 7.5% were seen once. Their cognate antigens are unknown. The study, taken as a whole, reports: Fresh T-cell production supplied most of the T-cell counts and diversity seen one year after transplant.

Specimen: peripheral blood, collected 360 days after TCRalphabeta/CD19-depleted stem cell transplant. Receptors originate from a female patient aged 2-10 years who had a stem cell transplant for Fanconi anemia, so the T cells may come from the graft donor.

This clonotype was counted ten times or more. The chain has TRBV6-5 and TRBJ1-3; D possibly corresponds to TRBD1 (5 bases). Germline V gene sequence: CDR1 MNHEY, CDR2 SVGAGI. Trimming shortened V by 4 bases and J by 0 bases, and 7 bases separated the two germline ends. The CDR3 consists of 14 residues. This chain's CDR3 is CASSLTASGNTIYF. CDR3 DNA: TGTGCCAGCAGTTTGACAGCCTCTGGAAACACCATATATTTT.

This clonotype was picked up a small number of times. The V call is TRBV4-3, the J call TRBJ1-2; D is undetermined. Germline values: CDR1 LGHNA, CDR2 YSLEER. The CDR3 totals 14 residues. V was clipped by 0 bases and J by 3 bases, with 8 bases between them. The CDR3 DNA reads as TGCGCCAGCAGCCAAGAGGAGAGGGACTATGGCTACACCTTC. Its protein is CASSQEERDYGYTF.

This clonotype was recorded a few times. This rearrangement joins TRBV4-3 to TRBJ1-5; D is ambiguous. V was clipped by 1 base and J by 5 bases, with 6 bases between them. The germline V gene encodes CDR1 LGHNA and CDR2 YSLEER. This CDR3 comprises 13 residues. The CDR3 bases are TGCGCCAGCAGCCAAGGTGAGCATCAGCCCCAGCATTTT. It translates to CASSQGEHQPQHF.

This clonotype has just a few counts. The V gene is TRBV12-3 or TRBV12-4, the J gene TRBJ2-7, with 7 bases aligning to TRBD1. This CDR3 has 15 residues. Trimming took 6 bases from V and 0 from J; bases not matched to a gene: 8. This CDR3 is CASRPRDSNSYEQYF. Here the CDR3 DNA reads TGTGCCAGCAGACCCCGGGACAGTAACTCCTACGAGCAGTACTTC.

A few counts support this clonotype. V usage is TRBV27 and J usage is TRBJ2-5, with 7 bases lining up with TRBD1. There are 17 residues in the CDR3. After removal of 6 bases from V and 4 bases from J, the junction contained 17 bases not matched to a gene. In germline, CDR1 is MNHEY, CDR2 SMNVEV (reference sequence). CDR3 sequence: CASSPPFIGGGPETQYF. The CDR3 DNA is TGTGCCAGCAGCCCCCCATTCATAGGGGGCGGGCCAGAGACCCAGTACTTC.

This clonotype was observed many times. CDR3 nucleotide sequence: TGCAGTGCTAGAGATGAGTGGGACAACCAAGAGACCCAGTACTTC. Translating it yields CSARDEWDNQETQYF. The chain is built from TRBV20-1 and TRBJ2-5; D might be TRBD1 (6 bases). The V end lost 0 bases, the J end lost 0 bases, and 11 bases lay between the germline ends. The CDR3 has 15 amino acids. CDR1 and CDR2 (germline): DFQATT, SNEGSKA (reference sequence).

In this sample, this clonotype turned up many times. The CDR3, as DNA: TGTGCCAGCAGCTTAACAGGCAGGCGGGATAAAGAGACCCAGTACTTC. It yields the protein CASSLTGRRDKETQYF. This chain connects TRBV7-3 to TRBJ2-5; maybe TRBD2 (6 bases). Trimming left V 0 bases short and J 3 bases short, with 14 bases between. This CDR3 spans 16 amino acids. Germline assignment: CDR1 SGHTA and CDR2 FQGTGA.

The chain has TRBV6-2 or TRBV6-3 and TRBJ1-2, with 12 bases lining up with TRBD1. CDR1 and CDR2 from the germline V gene are MNHEY and SVGEGT. V was pared by 0 bases and J by 0 bases, with 2 bases of the junction left unmatched. CDR3 length: 17 amino acids. The CDR3 protein is CASSYSGTGGPNYGYTF. The CDR3, as DNA: TGTGCCAGCAGTTACTCCGGGACAGGGGGCCCTAACTATGGCTACACCTTC.